This TCR beta chain was captured in a study of beta chain features in type 1 diabetes. Study-wide findings and caveats: For Type 1 diabetes patients, all four CD4+ subsets carried TCRB CDR3s that were moderately but significantly shorter. VDJ junctions in type 1 diabetes patients carried more deletions and fewer insertions. The naive, central memory and Treg TCRB repertoires looked more alike in patients than they did in healthy donors.

The single heparinised draw taken from each donor contained roughly 100 mL of blood on average. Each sorted fraction was over 95% pure. Points on this clone: Antigen unknown.

Investigators reverse transcribed all isolated RNA, so they sequenced expressed TCRB transcripts. Generated by immunoSEQ multiplex PCR, the TCRdb table keeps only in-frame clones and is missing some. The sample contains a few hundred thousand clones, approximately 13% of which appear only once. The germline gives CDR1 SGHTA, CDR2 FQGNSA. The V and J ends lost 1 base and 2 bases, in that order; junction bases with no gene match: 6. This CDR3 contains 16 residues. This clonotype originated in a woman aged 18 to 35 with type 1 diabetes. This chain joins TRBV7-2 and TRBJ2-3; TRBD2 matches at 7 bases. Sequenced sample: naive CD4+ T cells from blood. CDR3 DNA sequence: TGTGCCAGCAGCTTAGTAGCCAGCGGGAACACAGATACGCAGTATTTT. Translated: CASSLVASGNTDTQYF.